The source of this T cell receptor (beta chain) is a study of blood T cell repertoires in COVID-19. Study-wide background: Sites across the United States, Italy and Spain contributed samples from acute and convalescent COVID-19.

Method: immunoSEQ multiplex PCR; TCRdb's copy keeps in-frame clones and lacks some. The sample yields approximately 300,000 clones, roughly 86% seen once. Germline V gene sequence: CDR1 MNHEY, CDR2 SVGAGI. This CDR3 spans 13 amino acids. V lost 4 bases, J lost 3 bases, and 7 bases lay in between. Seattle enrolled patients during active infection and tracked them longitudinally. The material sequenced was peripheral blood. This clonotype was sampled from a young woman with COVID-19, enrolled during active disease. This chain links TRBV6-5 with TRBJ1-5; D is undetermined. As DNA, the CDR3 is TGTGCCAGCAGTTCTCAGTTCAATCAGCCCCAGCATTTT. The encoded protein is CASSSQFNQPQHF.